The 21 T cell receptor beta chains given below trace back to one sample, sequenced in a study of PD-1 blockade in classical Hodgkin lymphoma. TCRdb's table, derived via immunoSEQ multiplex PCR, lists solely in-frame clones and lacks some. In the table there are around 31,000 clones, roughly 85% of which are singletons. Brentuximab vedotin exposure varied, and every patient relapsed after autologous stem cell transplantation. Purified CD4+ T cells were obtained from thawed PBMCs through magnetic negative selection. The specimen comprised CD4+ T cells from blood, sampled at baseline. These receptors originate from a human donor with classical Hodgkin lymphoma.

The CDR3 reads CASRRTGVTGELFF. CDR3 sequence (DNA): TGTGCCAGCAGACGTACGGGAGTCACCGGGGAGCTGTTTTTT. The chain uses TRBV6-1 and TRBJ2-2; perhaps TRBD2 as D (6 bases). V was cut by 6 bases and J by 4 bases, with 12 bases left in between. The germline CDR1 and CDR2 sequences are MNHNS and SASEGT. This CDR3 region has 14 residues.

This chain joins TRBV2 and TRBJ2-5; D is uncertain. CDR1 and CDR2 (germline): SNHLY, FYNNEI. Deletions cut 1 base from V and 5 bases from J, with 2 bases between. This CDR3 has 11 residues. This CDR3 reads CASSEVETQYF. CDR3 nucleotide sequence: TGTGCCAGCAGTGAAGTGGAGACCCAGTACTTC.

The table lists this clone with a count of one. The chain has TRBV28 and TRBJ2-3; no clear D gene. CDR1 and CDR2 from the germline V gene are MDHEN and SYDVKM. There are 14 residues in the CDR3. V was trimmed by 4 bases and J by 0 bases, leaving 8 bases between them. The CDR3 DNA sequence: TGTGCCAGCAGTTCCCCCGCGAGCACAGATACGCAGTATTTT. Residues: CASSSPASTDTQYF.

The CDR3 protein is CASRPSGTSQETQYF. DNA for the CDR3: TGTGCCAGCAGGCCTAGCGGGACCTCCCAAGAGACCCAGTACTTC. The chain joins TRBV28 to TRBJ2-5; the match to TRBD2 covers 9 bases. Looked up from germline, CDR1 is MDHEN and CDR2 is SYDVKM. The CDR3 consists of 15 residues. J lost 1 base, V lost 6 bases, and 6 bases had no gene match.

The V and J genes are TRBV18 and TRBJ1-4; the D is unclear. V lost 3 bases and J 0 bases, leaving 11 bases between the germline ends. CDR3 length equals 16 residues. Germline V gene data show CDR1 as KGHSH and CDR2 as LQKENI. The chain's CDR3 is CASSPGGTATNEKLFF. CDR3 in DNA: TGTGCCAGCTCACCCGGCGGCACAGCAACTAATGAAAAACTGTTTTTT.

J is TRBJ2-3 and V is TRBV19; D is uncertain. Germline CDR1 is LNHDA and CDR2 is SQIVND (reference sequence). This CDR3 has 13 residues. V gave up 5 bases and J gave up 4 bases, with 10 bases separating them. The CDR3, as DNA: TGTGCCAGTAGTTCAACCGCGGCAGATACGCAGTATTTT. This encodes CASSSTAADTQYF.

This clone was counted only a few times. V usage is TRBV6-5 and J usage is TRBJ1-2; TRBD1 matches 7 bases. V shed 6 bases, J shed 3 bases, and the junction held 4 bases outside the gene matches. CDR3 length equals 13 residues. Germline assignment: CDR1 MNHEY and CDR2 SVGAGI. CDR3: CASSPGQHYGYTF. The CDR3 nucleotides are TGTGCCAGCAGCCCGGGACAGCACTATGGCTACACCTTC.

The sample holds one count of this clone. V is TRBV18 and J is TRBJ1-5, with D unclear. This CDR3 spans 13 amino acids. The germline gives CDR1 KGHSH, CDR2 LQKENI. V dropped 2 bases and J dropped 1 base, with 3 bases sitting between them. The CDR3 loop is CASSPGSNQPQHF. CDR3 bases: TGTGCCAGCTCACCAGGGAGCAATCAGCCCCAGCATTTT.

This rearrangement joins TRBV5-8 to TRBJ1-1; D gene unclear. Trimming pared 0 bases from V and 1 base from J, leaving 13 bases between. The CDR3 has 16 amino acids. Germline V CDR1 and CDR2: SGHTS, YDEGEE. CDR3 amino acids: CASSLARSRENTEAFF. The CDR3 DNA follows: TGTGCCAGCAGCTTGGCAAGATCACGGGAGAACACTGAAGCTTTCTTT. The variable domain in full, with the rest retrieved from reference TRBV5-8 and TRBJ1-1, is EAGVTQSPTHLIKTRGQQATLRCSPISGHTSVYWYQQALGLGLQFLLWYDEGEERNRGNFPPRFSGRQFPNYSSELNVNALELEDSALYLCASSLARSRENTEAFFGQGTRLTVV.

V gene TRBV7-2 combines with J gene TRBJ1-1; no firm D call. Trimming took 2 bases from V and 6 from J, leaving 10 bases between them. Germline values: CDR1 SGHTA, CDR2 FQGNSA. The CDR3 length is 13 residues. CDR3: CASSLLDKAEAFF. Here the CDR3 DNA reads TGTGCCAGCAGCTTACTTGACAAGGCTGAAGCTTTCTTT.

This chain links TRBV30 with TRBJ2-2; possibly TRBD2 for D (5 bases). CDR3 size: 14 residues. V lost 3 bases and J 5 bases, leaving 13 bases between the germline ends. Looked up from germline, CDR1 is GTSNPN and CDR2 is SVGIG (reference sequence). The CDR3 DNA reads as TGTGCCTGGAGGCGAGCGGCCCAGACCGGGGAGCTGTTTTTT. It translates to CAWRRAAQTGELFF.

Regarding this clone: This sample also contains other DNA sequences that code for the same CDR3. The gene calls are TRBV11-2 and TRBJ1-1; D is unresolved. The CDR3 loop spans 13 amino acids. The germline gives CDR1 SGHAT, CDR2 FQNNGV. Trimming left V 1 base short and J 1 base short, with 4 bases between. CDR3 sequence: CASSLGQNTEAFF. CDR3 DNA sequence: TGTGCCAGCAGCTTAGGGCAGAACACTGAAGCTTTCTTT.

The rearrangement joins TRBV28 to TRBJ1-5, with a tentative D call TRBD1 (5 bases). The ends were cut back, 5 bases at V and 3 bases at J, with 14 bases in the middle. Germline CDR1 is MDHEN and CDR2 is SYDVKM. This CDR3 region has 15 residues. CDR3 loop: CASSLYARANQPQHF. DNA of the CDR3: TGTGCCAGCAGTCTCTATGCCAGGGCCAATCAGCCCCAGCATTTT.

Note on this clone: Other nucleotide sequences from this sample produce the same CDR3. This sequence joins TRBV20-1 and TRBJ2-7; D is undetermined. CDR3 length equals 11 residues. Germline-derived CDR1 and CDR2 are DFQATT and SNEGSKA (reference sequence). V lost 3 bases, J lost 3 bases, and 6 bases lay in between. The CDR3 coding sequence is TGCAGTGCTAGGGGCGGCTACGAGCAGTACTTC. The encoded protein is CSARGGYEQYF.

The rearrangement uses TRBV5-4 and TRBJ1-1; TRBD1 matches 7 bases. The CDR3 length is 15 residues. V shed 7 bases and J 1 base; nucleotides not matched to a gene: 10. Germline V gives CDR1 SGHNT, CDR2 YYREEE (reference sequence). CDR3 protein: CASGRDRKANTEAFF. The DNA of the CDR3 is TGTGCCAGCGGCCGGGACAGAAAAGCGAACACTGAAGCTTTCTTT.

This rearrangement joins TRBV18 to TRBJ2-7; the D is unclear. The V and J ends lost 1 base and 0 bases respectively, with 4 bases between them. Per germline, CDR1 KGHSH and CDR2 LQKENI. The CDR3 totals 13 residues. The CDR3 reads CASSPQDSYEQYF. The CDR3 DNA follows: TGTGCCAGCTCACCACAGGACTCCTACGAGCAGTACTTC.

This chain connects TRBV5-1 to TRBJ1-1; D is undetermined. The CDR3 is 13 residues long. Per the germline V gene, CDR1 is SGHRS and CDR2 is YFSETQ. Trimming shortened V by 5 bases and J by 6 bases, and 14 bases separated the two germline ends. In DNA form, the CDR3 reads TGCGCCAGCAGAACGGTCGGGTCCCCTGAAGCTTTCTTT. Protein sequence: CASRTVGSPEAFF.

J is TRBJ2-2 and V is TRBV5-1; D may be TRBD2 (6 bases). The CDR3 has 15 residues. Germline CDR1 SGHRS, CDR2 YFSETQ. Trimming took 5 bases from V and 4 from J, leaving 15 bases between them. CDR3 bases: TGCGCCAGCAGTGCCGGGACTCCGGGCACCGGGGAGCTGTTTTTT. Its protein is CASSAGTPGTGELFF.

The genes are TRBV2 and TRBJ2-7; D is unclear. This CDR3 contains 11 residues. V shed 6 bases and J shed 7 bases, with 10 bases lying between them. CDR1 is SNHLY and CDR2 is FYNNEI in the germline V gene. The CDR3 reads CASRGGWEQYF. CDR3 nucleotide sequence: TGTGCCAGCAGAGGTGGGTGGGAGCAGTACTTC. Drawing the rest from reference TRBV2 and TRBJ2-7, the complete variable domain is EPEVTQTPSHQVTQMGQEVILRCVPISNHLYFYWYRQILGQKVEFLVSFYNNEISEKSEIFDDQFSVERPDGSNFTLKIRSTKLEDSAMYFCASRGGWEQYFGPGTRLTVT.

The chain uses TRBV5-1 and TRBJ2-1; 9 bases map to TRBD1. From germline, CDR1 is SGHRS and CDR2 YFSETQ. This CDR3 has 13 amino acids. The V and J ends lost 3 bases and 6 bases, in that order; junction bases with no gene match: 1. The CDR3 DNA reads as TGCGCCAGCAGCTCGACAGGGGGCAATGAGCAGTTCTTC. Protein product: CASSSTGGNEQFF.

This clone was counted only a few times. The V and J genes are TRBV28 and TRBJ2-4; D not resolved. In germline, CDR1 is MDHEN, CDR2 SYDVKM. This CDR3 is built from 16 residues. V dropped 5 bases and J dropped 5 bases, with 19 bases sitting between them. The CDR3 DNA follows: TGTGCCAGCAGTCGCAACATGGCGTATAGCCAAAACATTCAGTACTTC. Translating it yields CASSRNMAYSQNIQYF.